The clone carrying this T cell receptor (beta chain) was recorded many times. Trimming removed 6 bases from V and 6 bases from J, with 24 bases in between. The germline V gene has CDR1 MNHEY and CDR2 SVGAGI. The CDR3 is 18 amino acids. In TCRdb, the RT-PCR reads were re-called with MiXCR into one record per CDR3 protein. This repertoire shows 650,000 to 800,000 distinct CDR3 sequences, 12% to 15% found once; its top ten account for 3.6%. J is TRBJ1-6 and V is TRBV6-5; unclear D gene. The receptor was derived from a female donor in good health, serving as a healthy control. The sample comprised memory CD4+ T cells from blood. CDR3 sequence (DNA): TGTGCCAGCAGCATTCCGAGTGACGGAGGAGTCCTTAATTCACCCCTCCACTTT. Amino acids: CASSIPSDGGVLNSPLHF.